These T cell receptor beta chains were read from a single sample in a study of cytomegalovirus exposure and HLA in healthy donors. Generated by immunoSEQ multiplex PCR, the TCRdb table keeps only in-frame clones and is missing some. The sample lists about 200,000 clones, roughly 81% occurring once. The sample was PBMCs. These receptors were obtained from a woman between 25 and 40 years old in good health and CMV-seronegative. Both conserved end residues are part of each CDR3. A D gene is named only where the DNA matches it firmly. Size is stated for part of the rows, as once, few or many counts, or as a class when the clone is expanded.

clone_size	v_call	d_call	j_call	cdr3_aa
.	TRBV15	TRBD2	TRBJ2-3	CATSRLAGAGDTQYF
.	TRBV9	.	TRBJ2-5	CASSVGSLGRETQYF
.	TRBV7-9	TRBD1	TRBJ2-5	CASSRDRTGPQETQYF
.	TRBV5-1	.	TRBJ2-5	CASSFQGRQGGTQYF
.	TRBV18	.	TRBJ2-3	CASSLANTDTQYF
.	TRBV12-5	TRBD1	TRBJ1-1	CASGSTGEAFF
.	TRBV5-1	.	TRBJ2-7	CASSHSPYEQYF
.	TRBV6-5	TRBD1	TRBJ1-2	CASSYSTGYYRDGYTF
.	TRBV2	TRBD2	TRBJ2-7	CASSDRAGGGYEQYF
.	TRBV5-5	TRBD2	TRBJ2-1	CASSLVSGRLNEQFF
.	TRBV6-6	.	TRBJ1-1	CASSYTGDTTEAFF
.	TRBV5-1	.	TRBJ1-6	CASSLGRSNSPLHF
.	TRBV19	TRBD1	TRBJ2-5	CASRPRGRRETQYF
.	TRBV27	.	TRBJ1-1	CASRSYGVVEAFF
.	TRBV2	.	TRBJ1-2	CASTFWRGRGIYGYTF
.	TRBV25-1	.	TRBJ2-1	CASSDSQTIRGAVEQFF
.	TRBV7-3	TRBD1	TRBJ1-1	CASSLTQGARTEAFF
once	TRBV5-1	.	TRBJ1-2	CASSLGRTTKGGGYTF